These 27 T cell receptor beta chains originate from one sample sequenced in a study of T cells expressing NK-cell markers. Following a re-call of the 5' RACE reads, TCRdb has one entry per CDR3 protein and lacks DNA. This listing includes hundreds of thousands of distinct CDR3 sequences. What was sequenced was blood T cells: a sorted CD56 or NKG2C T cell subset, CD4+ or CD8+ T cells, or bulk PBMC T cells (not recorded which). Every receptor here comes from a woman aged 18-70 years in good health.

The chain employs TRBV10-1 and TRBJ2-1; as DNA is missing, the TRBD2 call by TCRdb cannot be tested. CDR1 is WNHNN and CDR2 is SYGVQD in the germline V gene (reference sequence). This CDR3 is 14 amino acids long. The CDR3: CASSEDPGAREQFF.

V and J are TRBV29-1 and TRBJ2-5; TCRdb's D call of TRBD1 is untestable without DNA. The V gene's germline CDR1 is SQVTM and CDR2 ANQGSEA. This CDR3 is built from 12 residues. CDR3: CSVVPTAETQYF. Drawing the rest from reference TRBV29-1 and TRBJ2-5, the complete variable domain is SAVISQKPSRDICQRGTSLTIQCQVDSQVTMMFWYRQQPGQSLTLIATANQGSEATYESGFVIDKFPISRPNLTFSTLTVSNMSPEDSSIYLCSVVPTAETQYFGPGTRLLVL.

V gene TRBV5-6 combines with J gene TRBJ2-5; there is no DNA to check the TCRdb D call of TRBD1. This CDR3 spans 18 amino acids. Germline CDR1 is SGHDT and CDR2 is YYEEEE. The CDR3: CASSHPGGGQGDGETQYF.

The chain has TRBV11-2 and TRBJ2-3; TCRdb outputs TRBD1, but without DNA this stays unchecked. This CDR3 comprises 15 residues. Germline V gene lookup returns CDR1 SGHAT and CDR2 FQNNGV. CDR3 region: CASRRGQRSTDTQYF. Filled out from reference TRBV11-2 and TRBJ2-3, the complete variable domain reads EAGVAQSPRYKIIEKRQSVAFWCNPISGHATLYWYQQILGQGPKLLIQFQNNGVVDDSQLPKDRFSAERLKGVDSTLKIQPAKLEDSAVYLCASRRGQRSTDTQYFGPGTRLTVL.

The CDR3 here is CASSPDRVHTDTQYF. The chain combines TRBV5-1 with TRBJ2-3; the D call of TRBD1 rests on TCRdb alone, since no DNA is present to check it. Germline CDR1 is SGHRS and CDR2 is YFSETQ. The CDR3 sequence is 15 residues long.

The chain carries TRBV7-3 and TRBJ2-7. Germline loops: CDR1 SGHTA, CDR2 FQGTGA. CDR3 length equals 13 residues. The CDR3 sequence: CASSPTNAHEQYF.

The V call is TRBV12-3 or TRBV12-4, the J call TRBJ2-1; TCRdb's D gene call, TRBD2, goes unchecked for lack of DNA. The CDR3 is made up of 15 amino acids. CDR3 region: CASFLAGASYNEQFF.

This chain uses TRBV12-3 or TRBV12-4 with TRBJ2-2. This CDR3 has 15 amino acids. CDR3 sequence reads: CASSGGVRKTGELFF.

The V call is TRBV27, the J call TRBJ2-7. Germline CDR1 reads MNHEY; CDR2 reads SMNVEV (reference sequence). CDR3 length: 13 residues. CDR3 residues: CASSPGGPYEQYF.

CDR3 region: CASSFGGQGVSGNIIYF. The chain recombines TRBV5-1 with TRBJ1-3. The germline V gene encodes CDR1 SGHRS and CDR2 YFSETQ. The CDR3 length is 17 residues.

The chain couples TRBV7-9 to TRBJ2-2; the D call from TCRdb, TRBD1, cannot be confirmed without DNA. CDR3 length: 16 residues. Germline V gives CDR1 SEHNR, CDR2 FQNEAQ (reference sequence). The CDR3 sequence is CASSLERQGASGELFF.

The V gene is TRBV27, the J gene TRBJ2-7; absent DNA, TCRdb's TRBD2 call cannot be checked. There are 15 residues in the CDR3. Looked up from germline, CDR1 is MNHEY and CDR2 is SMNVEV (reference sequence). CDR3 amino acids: CASSMGLAGAYEQYF.

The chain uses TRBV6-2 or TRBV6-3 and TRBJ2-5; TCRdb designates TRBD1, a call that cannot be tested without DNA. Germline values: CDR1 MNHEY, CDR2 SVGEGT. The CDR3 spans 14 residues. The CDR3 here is CASSPHRDQETQYF.

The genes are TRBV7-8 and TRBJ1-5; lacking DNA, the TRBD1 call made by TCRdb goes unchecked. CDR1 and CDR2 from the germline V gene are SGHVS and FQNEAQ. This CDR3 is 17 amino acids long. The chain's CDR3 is CASSLIPAFGADQPQHF. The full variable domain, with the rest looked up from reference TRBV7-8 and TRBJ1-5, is GAGVSQSPRYKVAKRGQDVALRCDPISGHVSLFWYQQALGQGPEFLTYFQNEAQLDKSGLPSDRFFAERPEGSVSTLKIQRTQQEDSAVYLCASSLIPAFGADQPQHFGDGTRLSIL.

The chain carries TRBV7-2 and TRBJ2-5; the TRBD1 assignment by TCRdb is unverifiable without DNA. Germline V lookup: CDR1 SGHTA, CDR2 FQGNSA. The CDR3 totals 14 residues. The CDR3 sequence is CASSLAGAQETQYF.

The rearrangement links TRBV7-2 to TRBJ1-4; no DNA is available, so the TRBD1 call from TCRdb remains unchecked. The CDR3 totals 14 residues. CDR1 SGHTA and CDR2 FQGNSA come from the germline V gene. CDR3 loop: CASSEPGQGQKLFF.

The CDR3 reads CAISALGVETQYF. The chain carries TRBV10-3 and TRBJ2-5. The CDR3 contains 13 residues. The germline V gene encodes CDR1 ENHRY and CDR2 SYGVKD.

This chain's CDR3 is CASSFGQGGNEQFF. The chain carries TRBV9 and TRBJ2-1; TCRdb returns TRBD1, unconfirmable since there is no DNA. The V gene's germline CDR1 is SGDLS and CDR2 YYNGEE. This CDR3 has 14 amino acids.

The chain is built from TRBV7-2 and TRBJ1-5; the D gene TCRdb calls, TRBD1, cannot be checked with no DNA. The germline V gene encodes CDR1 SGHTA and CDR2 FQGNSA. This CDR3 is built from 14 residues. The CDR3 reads CASSLGRGPQPQHF.

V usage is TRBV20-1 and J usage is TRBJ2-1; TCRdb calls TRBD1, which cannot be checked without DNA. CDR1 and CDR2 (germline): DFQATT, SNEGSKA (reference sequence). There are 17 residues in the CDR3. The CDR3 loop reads CSGLGVGDLSSYNEQFF.

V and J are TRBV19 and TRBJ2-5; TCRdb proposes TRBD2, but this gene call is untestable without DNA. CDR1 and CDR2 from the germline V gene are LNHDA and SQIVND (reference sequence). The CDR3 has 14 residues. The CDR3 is CASSQGLAGETQYF. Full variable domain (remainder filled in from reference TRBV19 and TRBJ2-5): DGGITQSPKYLFRKEGQNVTLSCEQNLNHDAMYWYRQDPGQGLRLIYYSQIVNDFQKGDIAEGYSVSREKKESFPLTVTSAQKNPTAFYLCASSQGLAGETQYFGPGTRLLVL.

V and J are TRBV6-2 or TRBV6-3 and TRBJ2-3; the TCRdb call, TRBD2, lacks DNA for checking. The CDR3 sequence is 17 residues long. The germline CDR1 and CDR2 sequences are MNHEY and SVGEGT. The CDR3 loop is CASSRPGLIADTDTQYF.

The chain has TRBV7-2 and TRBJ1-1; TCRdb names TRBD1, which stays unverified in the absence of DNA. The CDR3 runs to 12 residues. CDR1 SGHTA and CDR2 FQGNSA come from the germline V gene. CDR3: CASSPPTGEAFF.

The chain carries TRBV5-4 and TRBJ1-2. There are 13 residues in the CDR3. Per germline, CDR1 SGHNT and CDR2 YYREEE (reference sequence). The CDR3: CASSSTVNYGYTF.

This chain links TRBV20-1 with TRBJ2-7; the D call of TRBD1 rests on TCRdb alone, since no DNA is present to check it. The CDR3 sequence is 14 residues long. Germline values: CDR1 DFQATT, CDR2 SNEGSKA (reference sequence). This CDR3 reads CSARGRDTDYEQYF.

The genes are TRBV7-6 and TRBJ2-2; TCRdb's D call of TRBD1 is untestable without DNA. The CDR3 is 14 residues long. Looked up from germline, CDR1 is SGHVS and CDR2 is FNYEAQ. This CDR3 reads CASTRGGPTGELFF.

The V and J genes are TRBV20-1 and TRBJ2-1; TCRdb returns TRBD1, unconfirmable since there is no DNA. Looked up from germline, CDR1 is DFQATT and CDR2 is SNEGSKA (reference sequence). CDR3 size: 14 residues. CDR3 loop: CSASTMGTTNEQFF.